This T cell receptor (beta chain) was captured by sequencing in a study of cytomegalovirus exposure and HLA in healthy donors. The overall study: Genetic ancestry analysis placed around 76% of the 400 or so donors that were genotyped in the Caucasian-associated cluster. Broader study findings: When presence/absence was analysed, sequencing depth was taken to be roughly uniform across donors.

The primer mix had 60 Vbeta and 13 Jbeta primers. Sequencing was performed with immunoSEQ multiplex PCR; in TCRdb, only in-frame clones are kept and a portion is missing. The repertoire holds just over 60,000 clones, with around 87% as singletons. Details on this clone: What it binds is not known.

The germline CDR1 and CDR2 sequences are GTSNPN and SVGIG (reference sequence). The length of the CDR3 is 13 residues. V lost 1 base and J 7 bases, leaving 11 bases between the germline ends. The chain is built from TRBV30 and TRBJ1-5; D ambiguous. This TCR derives from a man younger than 35 in good health and CMV-seronegative. Sequenced sample: PBMCs. Here the CDR3 reads CAWSGEDRQPQHF. CDR3 DNA sequence: TGTGCCTGGAGTGGGGAGGATAGACAGCCCCAGCATTTT.